Shown below are 23 T cell receptor beta chains from a single sample sequenced in a study of blood T cell repertoires in COVID-19. Clones were read by immunoSEQ multiplex PCR, and TCRdb kept only the in-frame ones, dropping some. The sample consists of about 280,000 clones, about 88% of them appearing once. Specimen: PBMCs or T cells enriched from blood (not recorded which). Receptors originate from a woman aged 55-70 years in a cohort exposed to, infected with or recovered from COVID-19 (not recorded which).

This clone was detected a few times. This chain joins TRBV28 and TRBJ2-7; D perhaps matches TRBD1 (6 bases). The germline V gene encodes CDR1 MDHEN and CDR2 SYDVKM. The CDR3 length is 14 residues. V lost 4 bases and J lost 3, with 13 bases in between. This CDR3 is CASSSASGDYEQYF. Written as DNA, the CDR3 is TGTGCCAGCAGTTCCGCCTCAGGGGACTACGAGCAGTACTTC. Full variable domain (missing parts from reference TRBV28 and TRBJ2-7): DVKVTQSSRYLVKRTGEKVFLECVQDMDHENMFWYRQDPGLGLRLIYFSYDVKMKEKGDIPEGYSVSREKKERFSLILESASTNQTSMYLCASSSASGDYEQYFGPGTRLTVT.

The rearrangement links TRBV3-1 (or the pseudogene TRBV3-2) to TRBJ1-4, with no clear D. The V end lost 2 bases, the J end lost 4 bases, and 11 bases lay between the germline ends. CDR3 length: 15 amino acids. Germline V gene data show CDR1 as LGHDT and CDR2 as YNNKEL (reference sequence). The CDR3 region has the DNA TGTGCCAGCAGCCAAACCAGAGGCCGTAATGAAAAACTGTTTTTT. It is translated as CASSQTRGRNEKLFF.

V usage is TRBV28 and J usage is TRBJ2-7; D unclear. V was shortened by 5 bases and J by 2 bases, with 19 bases between the two germline ends. The germline CDR1 and CDR2 sequences are MDHEN and SYDVKM. The CDR3 spans 16 residues. The CDR3: CASSPPTGTVAYEQYF. In nucleotides, the CDR3 is TGTGCCAGCAGTCCCCCCACGGGTACGGTCGCCTACGAGCAGTACTTC.

The chain joins TRBV10-3 to TRBJ2-7; possible D gene TRBD1, 6 bases. Trimming took 10 bases from V and 6 from J, leaving 22 bases between them. The germline gives CDR1 ENHRY, CDR2 SYGVKD. The length of the CDR3 is 14 residues. The CDR3 DNA reads as TGTGCCAGCCGAGAAAGAACAGGGATTGGCGAGCAGTACTTC. Protein sequence: CASRERTGIGEQYF.

The V and J genes are TRBV5-1 and TRBJ2-3, with D tentatively TRBD2 (5 bases). CDR1 SGHRS and CDR2 YFSETQ come from the germline V gene. Trimming pared 3 bases from V and 0 bases from J, leaving 8 bases between. The CDR3 extends over 14 amino acids. This chain's CDR3 is CASSSDFSTDTQYF. CDR3 bases: TGCGCCAGCAGCTCGGACTTCAGCACAGATACGCAGTATTTT.

The chain recombines TRBV7-2 with TRBJ1-3; D remains ambiguous. The V gene lost 1 base and the J gene lost 4 bases, with 11 bases spanning the gap. CDR1 and CDR2 (germline): SGHTA, FQGNSA. The length of the CDR3 is 15 residues. CDR3 DNA: TGTGCCAGCAGCTTAGGGGAGGGAGTAGGAAACACCATATATTTT. Translating gives CASSLGEGVGNTIYF.

In its sample, this clone was seen once. The V call is TRBV23-1, the J call TRBJ1-5; 12 bases are a match to TRBD1. TRBV23-1 carries the ORF label, with uncertain function. The CDR3 covers 18 residues. V trimming: 4 bases; J trimming: 1 base; junction bases outside the gene matches: 8. CDR3 amino acids: CASSPRDRGLRSNQPQHF. CDR3 DNA sequence: TGCGCCAGCAGTCCGCGGGACAGGGGGCTGAGAAGCAATCAGCCCCAGCATTTT.

CDR3 nucleotide sequence: TGTGCCAGCTATGCGGGTGAAGCTTTCTTT. Residues: CASYAGEAFF. The chain combines TRBV28 with TRBJ1-1; no clear D. CDR1 and CDR2 from the germline V gene are MDHEN and SYDVKM. The CDR3 contains 10 residues. V dropped 8 bases and J dropped 7 bases, with 8 bases sitting between them.

For the CDR3, the DNA is TGCGCCAGCACTGCCAGGACAGGGGACGAAAAACTGTTTTTT. This translates into CASTARTGDEKLFF. The V gene is TRBV5-1, the J gene TRBJ1-4; TRBD1 matches at 9 bases. Germline CDR1 reads SGHRS; CDR2 reads YFSETQ. The CDR3 has 14 amino acids. The J segment lost 8 bases and the V segment lost 6 bases, leaving 8 bases of the junction unmatched.

The chain links TRBV5-8 to TRBJ1-6; 9 positions match TRBD1. V dropped 2 bases and J dropped 7; count of bases not matched to a gene: 4. Germline CDR1 SGHTS, CDR2 YDEGEE. The CDR3 has 15 residues. CDR3 in DNA: TGTGCCAGCAGCTTAGGGGACAGGGCCAATTCACCCCTCCACTTT. Amino acids: CASSLGDRANSPLHF.

This CDR3 is CASSKLQGPSCPTDTQYF. The CDR3 region has the DNA TGTGCCAGCAGCAAACTACAGGGGCCCTCTTGCCCCACAGATACGCAGTATTTT. This chain uses TRBV21-1 with TRBJ2-3; the listed D gene, TRBD1, was not tested against the DNA. TRBV21-1 is assigned pseudogene status. CDR3 length equals 18 residues.

The rearrangement links TRBV24-1 to TRBJ2-5, with TRBD2 as a possible D gene (6 bases). Germline V gene data show CDR1 as KGHDR and CDR2 as SFDVKD. Trimming left V 4 bases short and J 3 bases short, with 8 bases between. CDR3 length: 13 amino acids. CDR3 nucleotides: TGTGCCACCAGTGAGCGACTAGAAGAGACCCAGTACTTC. Its translation is CATSERLEETQYF.

The chain combines TRBV7-8 with TRBJ2-5; TRBD2 matches at 10 bases. CDR1 is SGHVS and CDR2 is FQNEAQ in the germline V gene. V shed 7 bases, J shed 4 bases, and the junction held 6 bases outside the gene matches. This CDR3 spans 14 amino acids. CDR3: CASNHLAGAETQYF. The DNA for the CDR3 is TGTGCCAGCAACCATCTAGCGGGAGCAGAGACCCAGTACTTC.

The gene calls are TRBV24-1 and TRBJ1-1, with TRBD1 identical over 7 bases. The CDR3 runs to 15 residues. Trimming removed 2 bases from V and 4 bases from J; junction bases left unmatched: 6. Germline CDR1 and CDR2: KGHDR and SFDVKD. Here the CDR3 DNA reads TGTGCCACCAGTGATTCTACAGGGGCGGGCACTGAAGCTTTCTTT. Translation gives CATSDSTGAGTEAFF.

The rearrangement joins TRBV30 to TRBJ2-2; 12 nucleotides agree with TRBD2. Per germline, CDR1 GTSNPN and CDR2 SVGIG (reference sequence). J gave up 3 bases and V 2 bases, and 4 bases lay outside the gene matches. This CDR3 has 16 residues. The DNA of the CDR3 is TGTGCCTGGAGTCCCGGACTAGCGGGATACACCGGGGAGCTGTTTTTT. Its protein is CAWSPGLAGYTGELFF.

J is TRBJ2-5 and V is TRBV7-6; 8 nucleotides match TRBD2. V shed 2 bases, J shed 5 bases, and the junction held 13 bases outside the gene matches. The CDR3 consists of 17 residues. CDR1 SGHVS and CDR2 FNYEAQ come from the germline V gene. DNA of the CDR3: TGTGCCAGCAGCTTAACCGTCAGCGGGAGAATCCACGAGACCCAGTACTTC. Protein: CASSLTVSGRIHETQYF.

CDR3 in amino acids: CASSAGLAGQETQYF. In DNA, the CDR3 is TGTGCCAGCAGCGCCGGACTAGCGGGGCAAGAGACCCAGTACTTC. This rearrangement joins TRBV5-4 to TRBJ2-5, with 12 bases identical to TRBD2. Germline lookup yields CDR1 SGHNT and CDR2 YYREEE (reference sequence). The J segment lost 2 bases and the V segment lost 4 bases, leaving 3 bases of the junction unmatched. CDR3 length equals 15 residues. The variable domain in full, with the rest retrieved from reference TRBV5-4 and TRBJ2-5, is ETGVTQSPTHLIKTRGQQVTLRCSSQSGHNTVSWYQQALGQGPQFIFQYYREEENGRGNFPPRFSGLQFPNYSSELNVNALELDDSALYLCASSAGLAGQETQYFGPGTRLLVL.

A single count supports this clone. The chain recombines TRBV19 with TRBJ1-1, with D perhaps TRBD1 (6 bases). CDR1 is LNHDA, CDR2 SQIVND, per germline (reference sequence). The length of the CDR3 is 15 residues. The germline V and J ends were trimmed by 6 bases and 5 bases, with 19 bases remaining between them. Written as DNA, the CDR3 is TGTGCCAGTAGACCAACCCAAGGGGGTAGGACTGAAGCTTTCTTT. This encodes CASRPTQGGRTEAFF.

The V call is TRBV28, the J call TRBJ2-1, with D perhaps TRBD1 (6 bases). Trimming pared 5 bases from V and 4 bases from J, leaving 15 bases between. The CDR3 covers 15 residues. The germline CDR1 and CDR2 sequences are MDHEN and SYDVKM. CDR3 coding DNA: TGTGCCAGCAGTCGCAGGGGTGGAAATTACAATGAGCAGTTCTTC. Translating it yields CASSRRGGNYNEQFF.

The chain is built from TRBV30 and TRBJ2-3; maybe TRBD2 (5 bases). The CDR3 has 12 residues. Germline V lookup: CDR1 GTSNPN, CDR2 SVGIG (reference sequence). Trimming took 4 bases from V and 5 from J, leaving 10 bases between them. The CDR3 reads CAWTTRVDTQYF. CDR3 in DNA: TGTGCCTGGACGACGAGGGTAGATACGCAGTATTTT.

This sequence joins TRBV4-2 and TRBJ2-5; 11 nucleotides align to TRBD1. CDR3 size: 14 residues. Losses at the gene ends were 6 bases for V and 1 base for J; bases not matched to a gene: 1. The V gene's germline CDR1 is LGHNA and CDR2 YNFKEQ. CDR3 sequence (DNA): TGTGCCAGCAGGGGACAGGGGGGCCAAGAGACCCAGTACTTC. This encodes CASRGQGGQETQYF.

The chain couples TRBV27 to TRBJ2-1; 13 nucleotides line up with TRBD2. There are 16 residues in the CDR3. Trimming took 4 bases from V and 6 from J; bases not matched to a gene: 6. Germline values: CDR1 MNHEY, CDR2 SMNVEV (reference sequence). The CDR3 here is CASSSQTSGRANEQFF. The CDR3 coding sequence is TGTGCCAGCAGTTCTCAAACTAGCGGGAGGGCCAATGAGCAGTTCTTC.

The chain uses TRBV12-3 or TRBV12-4 and TRBJ2-5; 11 nucleotides agree with TRBD1. The V gene end was trimmed by 5 bases and the J gene end by 6 bases; junction bases not matched to a gene: 2. The CDR3 runs to 13 residues. This CDR3 reads CASSRTGGKTQYF. Here the CDR3 DNA reads TGTGCCAGCAGTCGGACAGGGGGCAAGACCCAGTACTTC.